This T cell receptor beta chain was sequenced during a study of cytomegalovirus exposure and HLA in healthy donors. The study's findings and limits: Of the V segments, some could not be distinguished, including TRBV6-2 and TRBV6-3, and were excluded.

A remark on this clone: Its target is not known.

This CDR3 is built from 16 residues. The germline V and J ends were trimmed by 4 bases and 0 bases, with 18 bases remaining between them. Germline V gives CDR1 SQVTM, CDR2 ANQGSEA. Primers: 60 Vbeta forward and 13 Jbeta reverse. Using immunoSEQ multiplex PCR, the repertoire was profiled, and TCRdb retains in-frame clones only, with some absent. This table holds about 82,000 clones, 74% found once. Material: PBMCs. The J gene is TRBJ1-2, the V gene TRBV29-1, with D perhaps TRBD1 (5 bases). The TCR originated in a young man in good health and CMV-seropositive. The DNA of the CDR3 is TGCAGCGTTGGGGCAGGGCCGTCAGTACCTAACTATGGCTACACCTTC. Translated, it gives CSVGAGPSVPNYGYTF.